The 27 T cell receptor beta chains below all came from one sample that was sequenced in a study of blood T cell repertoires in COVID-19. The data were produced by immunoSEQ multiplex PCR, yet TCRdb's version contains in-frame clones alone and is incomplete. Among tens of thousands of clones, about 80% were seen once, and the ten largest hold roughly 4.8%. Specimen: peripheral blood. These receptor sequences come from a woman between 55 and 75 years old with acute or convalescent COVID-19.

The rearrangement joins TRBV10-3 to TRBJ2-7, with 8 bases fitting TRBD1. Germline V lookup: CDR1 ENHRY, CDR2 SYGVKD. Unmatched junction bases numbered 6, after V lost 4 bases and J lost 4 bases. The CDR3 is 14 amino acids. The chain's CDR3 is CAISATGGTYEQYF. In DNA, the CDR3 is TGTGCCATCAGTGCTACAGGGGGTACTTACGAGCAGTACTTC.

This chain links TRBV6-5 with TRBJ2-6, with no clear D. The CDR3 is 15 amino acids. The germline gives CDR1 MNHEY, CDR2 SVGAGI. V was cut by 4 bases and J by 2 bases, with 9 bases left in between. The CDR3 DNA reads TGTGCCAGCAGTTTTGGCCTTCCTGGGGCCAACGTCCTGACTTTC. It codes for CASSFGLPGANVLTF.

The sample holds one count of this clone. The CDR3 loop reads CASSVDPRGAVNEQFF. The CDR3, as DNA: TGTGCCAGCAGCGTCGATCCGCGGGGGGCCGTTAATGAGCAGTTCTTC. The chain uses TRBV9 and TRBJ2-1; TRBD2 matches 8 bases. CDR1 SGDLS and CDR2 YYNGEE come from the germline V gene. The trim removed 2 bases at V and 7 bases at J, leaving 11 bases unmatched. The CDR3 extends over 16 amino acids.

The chain combines TRBV10-3 with TRBJ1-1, with a tentative D call TRBD1 (5 bases). V was trimmed by 5 bases and J by 2 bases, leaving 12 bases between them. This CDR3 comprises 14 residues. Germline CDR1 reads ENHRY; CDR2 reads SYGVKD. CDR3 bases: TGTGCCATCAGTCCGACGGGGGGAAACACTGAAGCTTTCTTT. Protein sequence: CAISPTGGNTEAFF.

V and J are TRBV5-1 and TRBJ2-1; 10 nucleotides align to TRBD2. CDR3 length: 15 residues. Trimming cost V 4 bases and J 5 bases; bases outside gene matches: 6. CDR1 is SGHRS, CDR2 YFSETQ, per germline. The CDR3 DNA follows: TGCGCCAGCAGCCGTAGCGGGGGGATTAACAATGAGCAGTTCTTC. Translation gives CASSRSGGINNEQFF.

The V call is TRBV18, the J call TRBJ2-3; 13 bases line up with TRBD2. V was pared by 5 bases and J by 5 bases, with 7 bases of the junction left unmatched. CDR1 and CDR2 (germline): KGHSH, LQKENI. The CDR3 loop spans 16 amino acids. In nucleotides, the CDR3 is TGTGCCAGCTCATCGGGGACTAGCGGGGCGAGAGATACGCAGTATTTT. It is translated as CASSSGTSGARDTQYF.

The chain's CDR3 is CASSPATGVPERFF. In nucleotides, the CDR3 is TGTGCCAGCTCACCCGCCACGGGGGTTCCCGAGAGGTTCTTT. The chain combines TRBV18 with TRBJ1-1; tentative D call: TRBD1 (5 bases). The CDR3 extends over 14 amino acids. V was trimmed by 3 bases and J by 14 bases, leaving 22 bases between them. CDR1 and CDR2 from the germline V gene are KGHSH and LQKENI.

V gene TRBV6-2 or TRBV6-3 combines with J gene TRBJ1-6; 7 bases agree with TRBD1. The CDR3 covers 14 residues. Germline V CDR1 and CDR2: MNHEY, SVGEGT. With V trimmed by 6 bases and J by 12 bases, 11 bases remained unmatched. The CDR3 DNA reads TGTGCCAGCAGCGACTGGGACAGTTTCCAACCCCTCCACTTT. It yields the protein CASSDWDSFQPLHF.

This chain connects TRBV5-1 to TRBJ2-1; 8 bases align to TRBD2. Germline V gene lookup returns CDR1 SGHRS and CDR2 YFSETQ. With 4 bases clipped from V and 0 bases from J, the junction kept 9 bases outside the gene matches. This CDR3 has 17 amino acids. CDR3 DNA: TGCGCCAGCAGCGTCACGCGCGGGGGGAGCTCCTACAATGAGCAGTTCTTC. It encodes CASSVTRGGSSYNEQFF.

The chain combines TRBV5-1 with TRBJ1-4; D call uncertain. V dropped 1 base and J dropped 0 bases, with 7 bases sitting between them. Germline V lookup: CDR1 SGHRS, CDR2 YFSETQ. The CDR3 contains 15 residues. CDR3 region: CASSLSPSTNEKLFF. In DNA form, the CDR3 reads TGCGCCAGCAGCTTGTCCCCCTCAACTAATGAAAAACTGTTTTTT.

The J gene is TRBJ1-5, the V gene TRBV19, with 9 bases aligning to TRBD1. With V trimmed by 3 bases and J by 2 bases, 2 bases remained unmatched. Germline assignment: CDR1 LNHDA and CDR2 SQIVND (reference sequence). This CDR3 comprises 15 residues. The CDR3 here is CASSMTGGGNQPQHF. The DNA for the CDR3 is TGTGCCAGTAGTATGACAGGGGGTGGCAATCAGCCCCAGCATTTT. Combining the CDR3 with reference TRBV19 and TRBJ1-5 gives the whole variable domain DGGITQSPKYLFRKEGQNVTLSCEQNLNHDAMYWYRQDPGQGLRLIYYSQIVNDFQKGDIAEGYSVSREKKESFPLTVTSAQKNPTAFYLCASSMTGGGNQPQHFGDGTRLSIL.

The chain employs TRBV2 and TRBJ1-1; D gene uncertain. Germline CDR1 SNHLY, CDR2 FYNNEI. The V end lost 6 bases, the J end lost 1 base, and 12 bases lay between the germline ends. The CDR3 covers 14 residues. This CDR3 is CASSSPPENTEAFF. CDR3 DNA sequence: TGTGCCAGCAGCTCACCCCCAGAGAACACTGAAGCTTTCTTT.

This clone appeared a few times. This rearrangement joins TRBV5-1 to TRBJ1-1; D is ambiguous. The CDR3 consists of 14 residues. The V end was cut by 0 bases, the J end by 3 bases, with 9 bases between. Germline V CDR1 and CDR2: SGHRS, YFSETQ. Written as DNA, the CDR3 is TGCGCCAGCAGCTTGGCGGGCGGGCACACTGAAGCTTTCTTT. Its translation: CASSLAGGHTEAFF.

This chain joins TRBV7-3 and TRBJ1-2; D is unclear. The CDR3 has 14 residues. With 5 bases removed from V and 4 bases from J, the gap between germline ends came to 14 bases. Germline-derived CDR1 and CDR2 are SGHTA and FQGTGA. The CDR3 coding sequence is TGTGCCAGCAGCCCTACCGCTGAACCCTATGGCTACACCTTC. Its translation is CASSPTAEPYGYTF.

The CDR3 loop reads CASSPNYNEQFF. The CDR3 nucleotides read TGTGCCAGCAGCCCCAACTACAATGAGCAGTTCTTC. The chain combines TRBV6-5 with TRBJ2-1; D remains ambiguous. Deletions cut 6 bases from V and 3 bases from J, with 6 bases between. Looked up from germline, CDR1 is MNHEY and CDR2 is SVGAGI. The CDR3 extends over 12 amino acids.

The V and J genes are TRBV29-1 and TRBJ2-3; unclear D gene. V lost 3 bases to trimming and J lost 3 bases, with 7 bases between them. CDR1 and CDR2 (germline): SQVTM, ANQGSEA. There are 12 residues in the CDR3. CDR3 sequence: CSVERGTDTQYF. The CDR3 DNA sequence: TGCAGCGTTGAGCGAGGAACAGATACGCAGTATTTT.

The chain recombines TRBV27 with TRBJ1-1, with no clear D. Looked up from germline, CDR1 is MNHEY and CDR2 is SMNVEV (reference sequence). The CDR3 sequence is 13 residues long. V dropped 8 bases and J dropped 1 base, with 11 bases sitting between them. In DNA form, the CDR3 reads TGTGCCAGCTCACTTGAGGAGAACACTGAAGCTTTCTTT. Its protein is CASSLEENTEAFF.

The CDR3 spells CASSLDRGNSPLHF. CDR3 nucleotides: TGTGCCAGCTCGCTGGACAGGGGTAATTCACCCCTCCACTTT. This chain links TRBV18 with TRBJ1-6; TRBD1 matches at 9 bases. Trimming took 6 bases from V and 6 from J; bases not matched to a gene: 3. The CDR3 extends over 14 amino acids. Per the germline V gene, CDR1 is KGHSH and CDR2 is LQKENI.

The V call is TRBV10-2, the J call TRBJ1-1; D is possibly TRBD1 (6 bases). Germline assignment: CDR1 WSHSY and CDR2 SAAADI. The V end lost 7 bases, the J end lost 3 bases, and 18 bases lay between the germline ends. The CDR3 consists of 15 residues. CDR3 sequence: CASNKRQGMDTEAFF. As DNA, the CDR3 is TGCGCCAGCAATAAGAGGCAGGGGATGGACACTGAAGCTTTCTTT.

The rearrangement uses TRBV9 and TRBJ2-1, with no clear D. The CDR3 sequence is 12 residues long. Looked up from germline, CDR1 is SGDLS and CDR2 is YYNGEE. V was clipped by 0 bases and J by 7 bases, with 5 bases between them. CDR3 sequence: CASSVGENEQFF. In nucleotides, the CDR3 is TGTGCCAGCAGCGTAGGCGAAAATGAGCAGTTCTTC.

J is TRBJ2-2 and V is TRBV7-6; TRBD1 aligns across 8 bases. The CDR3 runs to 18 residues. CDR1 is SGHVS and CDR2 is FNYEAQ in the germline V gene. Trimming removed 2 bases from V and 2 bases from J; junction bases left unmatched: 10. CDR3 in amino acids: CASSLQSQGAGNTGELFF. CDR3 in DNA: TGTGCCAGCAGCTTACAGTCTCAGGGGGCGGGTAACACCGGGGAGCTGTTTTTT.

This clone showed up just once. The rearrangement joins TRBV30 to TRBJ1-2; 7 nucleotides agree with TRBD1. With 1 base clipped from V and 6 bases from J, the junction kept 5 bases outside the gene matches. The CDR3 has 13 residues. From germline, CDR1 is GTSNPN and CDR2 SVGIG (reference sequence). CDR3 nucleotides: TGTGCCTGGAGTGGGGACAGCACCCATGGCTACACCTTC. Translated, it gives CAWSGDSTHGYTF.

The gene calls are TRBV6-2 or TRBV6-3 and TRBJ2-5, with 9 bases identical to TRBD2. Germline trimming cut 5 bases from V and 5 bases from J; bases unmatched to any gene: 9. The CDR3 contains 15 residues. Per germline, CDR1 MNHEY and CDR2 SVGEGT. The CDR3 region has the DNA TGTGCCAGCAGTCCATTCAGCGGGGGGTCGGAGACCCAGTACTTC. It is translated as CASSPFSGGSETQYF.

This chain connects TRBV6-2 or TRBV6-3 to TRBJ1-3, with TRBD1 identical over 10 bases. Trimming at V came to 6 bases and at J to 4 bases, leaving 3 bases not matched to a gene. The CDR3 is made up of 14 amino acids. The V gene's germline CDR1 is MNHEY and CDR2 SVGEGT. This CDR3 is CASSPTGGGNTIYF. The CDR3 nucleotides read TGTGCCAGCAGCCCGACAGGGGGCGGAAACACCATATATTTT.

The chain combines TRBV7-2 with TRBJ2-1; 7 nucleotides match TRBD1. The CDR3 runs 15 residues. Germline CDR1 SGHTA, CDR2 FQGNSA. Trimming cost V 4 bases and J 2 bases; bases outside gene matches: 5. CDR3 region: CASSSTGSPYNEQFF. The CDR3 coding sequence is TGTGCCAGCAGCTCGACAGGGTCCCCCTACAATGAGCAGTTCTTC.

CDR3 protein: CASSPGVATLSDTQYF. CDR3 in DNA: TGTGCCAGCAGCCCCGGAGTAGCGACATTATCAGATACGCAGTATTTT. The rearrangement joins TRBV9 to TRBJ2-3; a possible D gene is TRBD2 (5 bases). Trimming removed 4 bases from V and 4 bases from J, with 19 bases in between. The CDR3 sequence is 16 residues long. The germline V gene encodes CDR1 SGDLS and CDR2 YYNGEE.

The chain links TRBV29-1 to TRBJ2-7, with unresolved D. The CDR3 loop spans 13 amino acids. V lost 4 bases and J lost 5, with 15 bases in between. CDR1 and CDR2 from the germline V gene are SQVTM and ANQGSEA. CDR3 nucleotides: TGCAGCGTTGGGGCCCCCTTATTGGACGAGCAGTACTTC. This translates into CSVGAPLLDEQYF.